This T cell receptor beta chain was obtained from a study of shared clonotypes between healthy human individuals. Generated by immunoSEQ multiplex PCR, the TCRdb table keeps only in-frame clones and is missing some. This table has 600,000 to 700,000 clones, about three quarters appearing once. Trimming cost V 7 bases and J 6 bases, with 13 bases left between them. The CDR3 covers 12 residues. Per germline, CDR1 MDHEN and CDR2 SYDVKM. This clone was counted a single time. This TCR was recovered from a woman aged 25 to 39 in good health. The sequencing sample was made of memory CD4+ T cells sorted from blood. Subset given: CD45RA-negative fraction. The chain has TRBV28 and TRBJ2-7, with a tentative D call TRBD1 (5 bases). CDR3 bases: TGTGCCAGCATCAAGAATGGGGCCGAGCAGTACTTC. It translates to CASIKNGAEQYF.